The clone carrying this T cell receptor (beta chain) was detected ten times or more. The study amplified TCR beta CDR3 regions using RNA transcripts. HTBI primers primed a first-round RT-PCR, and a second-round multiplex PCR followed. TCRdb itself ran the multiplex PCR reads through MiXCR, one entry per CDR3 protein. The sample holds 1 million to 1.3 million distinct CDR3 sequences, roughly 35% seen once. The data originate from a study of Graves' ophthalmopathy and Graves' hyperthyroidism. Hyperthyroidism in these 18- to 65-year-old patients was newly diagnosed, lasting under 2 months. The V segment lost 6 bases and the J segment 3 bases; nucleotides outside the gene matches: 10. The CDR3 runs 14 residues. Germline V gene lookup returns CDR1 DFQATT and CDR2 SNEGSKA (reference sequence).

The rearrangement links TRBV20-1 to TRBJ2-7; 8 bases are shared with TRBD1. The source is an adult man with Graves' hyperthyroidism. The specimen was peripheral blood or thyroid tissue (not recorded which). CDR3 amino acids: CSAGTGGTIYEQYF. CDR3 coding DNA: TGCAGTGCCGGTACAGGGGGAACAATCTACGAGCAGTACTTC.